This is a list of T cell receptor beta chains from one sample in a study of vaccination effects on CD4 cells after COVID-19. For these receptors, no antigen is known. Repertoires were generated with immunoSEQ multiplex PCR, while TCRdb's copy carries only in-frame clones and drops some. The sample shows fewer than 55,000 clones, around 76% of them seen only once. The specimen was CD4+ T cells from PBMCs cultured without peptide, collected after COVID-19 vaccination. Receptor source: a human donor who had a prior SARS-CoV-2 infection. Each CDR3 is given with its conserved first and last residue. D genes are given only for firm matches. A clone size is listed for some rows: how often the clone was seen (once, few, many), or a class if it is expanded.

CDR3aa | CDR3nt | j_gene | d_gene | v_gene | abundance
CASSHAPGGRDLYNEQFF | TGCGCCAGCAGCCACGCTCCCGGGGGGAGAGATCTCTACAATGAGCAGTTCTTC | TRBJ2-1 | TRBD2 | TRBV4-1 | -
CASSLSGLMNTEAFF | TGTGCCAGCAGCTTATCAGGGTTAATGAACACTGAAGCTTTCTTT | TRBJ1-1 | - | TRBV7-9 | -
CASRPVDRLDQPQHF | TGTGCCAGCAGACCCGTGGACAGGTTGGATCAGCCCCAGCATTTT | TRBJ1-5 | TRBD1 | TRBV28 | -
CASNPLGFPYEQYF | TGTGCCAGCAACCCCCTCGGCTTTCCCTACGAGCAGTACTTC | TRBJ2-7 | - | TRBV11-2 | -
CASSWGLATDTQYF | TGTGCCAGCAGTTGGGGACTAGCGACTGATACGCAGTATTTT | TRBJ2-3 | TRBD2 | TRBV7-2 | -
CASTPSGGKYNEQFF | TGTGCCAGCACCCCGAGCGGGGGGAAATACAATGAGCAGTTCTTC | TRBJ2-1 | TRBD2 | TRBV7-3 | -
CASSQRAGADAYEQYF | TGTGCCAGCAGCCAACGGGCGGGAGCTGATGCCTACGAGCAGTACTTC | TRBJ2-7 | TRBD2 | TRBV4-2 | -
CASRRAQGSETQYF | TGTGCCAGCAGGCGGGCCCAGGGGTCAGAGACCCAGTACTTC | TRBJ2-5 | - | TRBV3-1/TRBV3-2 | -
CASSQGGGLAGFDTGELFF | TGTGCCAGCAGCCAAGGCGGGGGACTAGCGGGATTCGACACCGGGGAGCTGTTTTTT | TRBJ2-2 | TRBD2 | TRBV4-2 | -
CASSRGTSGDQETQYF | TGTGCCAGCAGCCGCGGGACTAGCGGGGACCAAGAGACCCAGTACTTC | TRBJ2-5 | TRBD2 | TRBV5-8 | -
CASSLAAGTEAFF | TGTGCCAGCAGCTTGGCCGCAGGCACTGAAGCTTTCTTT | TRBJ1-1 | - | TRBV5-4 | once
CASSLGQEDTQYF | TGTGCCAGCAGTTTGGGGCAGGAAGATACGCAGTATTTT | TRBJ2-3 | - | TRBV12-3/TRBV12-4 | once
CASSPWEGYYGYTF | TGTGCCAGCAGCCCCTGGGAGGGGTACTATGGCTACACCTTC | TRBJ1-2 | - | TRBV5-5 | -
CAWSYGRAGNTIYF | TGTGCCTGGAGTTATGGTAGGGCTGGAAACACCATATATTTT | TRBJ1-3 | - | TRBV30 | -
CASSYSSQNTDTQYF | TGTGCCAGCAGTTACTCGAGTCAGAACACAGATACGCAGTATTTT | TRBJ2-3 | - | TRBV6-2/TRBV6-3 | -
CASSQGIGAATQF | TGCGCCAGCAGCCAAGGGATTGGGGCAGCAACTCAATTC | TRBJ1-2 | - | TRBV4-1 | -
CASSPYRQRSTDTQYF | TGTGCCAGCTCACCCTACCGACAGAGGAGCACAGATACGCAGTATTTT | TRBJ2-3 | - | TRBV18 | few
CASRPRQGSGANVLTF | TGTGCCAGCAGACCCAGACAGGGTTCTGGGGCCAACGTCCTGACTTTC | TRBJ2-6 | TRBD1 | TRBV16 | -
CASTRLTRGTEAFF | TGTGCCAGCACCAGACTTACCCGTGGGACTGAAGCTTTCTTT | TRBJ1-1 | - | TRBV6-5 | once
CASSLGHGDMNTGELFF | TGTGCCAGCAGCTTAGGTCACGGGGACATGAACACCGGGGAGCTGTTTTTT | TRBJ2-2 | - | TRBV11-3 | -
CASSIDGPDRGGTEAFF | TGTGCCAGTAGTATAGACGGGCCGGACAGGGGAGGAACTGAAGCTTTCTTT | TRBJ1-1 | TRBD1 | TRBV19 | -
CASSLEGLANEQFF | TGTGCCAGCAGCTTAGAAGGACTAGCCAATGAGCAGTTCTTC | TRBJ2-1 | TRBD2 | TRBV11-1 | -
CASRWGTGKDEQFF | TGTGCCAGCAGATGGGGGACAGGGAAGGATGAGCAGTTCTTC | TRBJ2-1 | TRBD1 | TRBV7-9 | -
CASRSGRITNQPQHF | TGCGCCAGCCGCAGCGGACGGATAACAAATCAGCCCCAGCATTTT | TRBJ1-5 | - | TRBV10-2 | -
CASSLEGRGGVYGYTF | TGTGCCAGCAGCTTAGAAGGGAGAGGGGGCGTCTATGGCTACACCTTC | TRBJ1-2 | TRBD1 | TRBV11-3 | -
CSVAWTASGNNEQFF | TGCAGCGTTGCGTGGACGGCTAGCGGGAACAATGAGCAGTTCTTC | TRBJ2-1 | TRBD2 | TRBV29-1 | -
CASSAPGYAGLVYGYTF | TGCGCCAGCAGCGCCCCCGGGTATGCGGGGCTCGTTTATGGCTACACCTTC | TRBJ1-2 | - | TRBV5-1 | once
CASSARTGGSYNEQFF | TGCGCCAGCAGCGCGCGGACAGGGGGCTCCTACAATGAGCAGTTCTTC | TRBJ2-1 | TRBD1 | TRBV5-1 | -
CASSPVQGIESPLHF | TGTGCCAGCAGCCCGGTACAGGGGATTGAATCACCCCTCCACTTT | TRBJ1-6 | TRBD1 | TRBV5-4 | -
CASSIRAPNTGELFF | TGTGCCAGTAGTATACGCGCCCCGAACACCGGGGAGCTGTTTTTT | TRBJ2-2 | - | TRBV19 | -
CASSLPGGNSPLHF | TGTGCCAGCAGCTTGCCAGGGGGGAATTCACCCCTCCACTTT | TRBJ1-6 | TRBD1 | TRBV5-6 | -
CASSLNGQGWAFF | TGTGCCAGCAGTTTAAACGGACAGGGTTGGGCTTTCTTT | TRBJ1-1 | TRBD1 | TRBV27 | -
CASSYSRGQPQHF | TGTGCCAGCAGTTACTCGCGGGGACAGCCCCAGCATTTT | TRBJ1-5 | - | TRBV6-5 | -
CASSPRRDGTGEQYF | TGTGCCAGCTCACCACGCCGGGACGGTACTGGAGAGCAGTACTTC | TRBJ2-7 | - | TRBV18 | -
CASSAGGDGTDTQYF | TGTGCCAGCAGCGCCGGAGGGGATGGCACAGATACGCAGTATTTT | TRBJ2-3 | - | TRBV7-2 | -
CASSPSSWRAGELFF | TGTGCCAGCTCACCAAGCAGCTGGCGGGCCGGGGAGCTGTTTTTT | TRBJ2-2 | - | TRBV18 | -
CAWSVRGSTYEQYF | TGTGCCTGGAGTGTACGGGGGAGCACCTACGAGCAGTACTTC | TRBJ2-7 | - | TRBV30 | -
CASSQVETGHYGYTF | TGCGCCAGCAGCCAAGTAGAGACAGGGCACTATGGCTACACCTTC | TRBJ1-2 | TRBD1 | TRBV4-1 | once
CASSLVSARSTDTQYF | TGTGCCAGCAGCTTGGTTTCCGCTCGTAGCACAGATACGCAGTATTTT | TRBJ2-3 | - | TRBV5-6 | -
CAYRGTVNEQFF | TGTGCCTACAGGGGGACGGTGAATGAGCAGTTCTTC | TRBJ2-1 | TRBD1 | TRBV7-9 | -
CASSQEQASETQYF | TGCGCCAGCAGCCAAGAGCAGGCCTCGGAGACCCAGTACTTC | TRBJ2-5 | - | TRBV4-3 | -
CASSQYGTGELFF | TGCGCCAGCAGCCAATACGGCACCGGGGAGCTGTTTTTT | TRBJ2-2 | - | TRBV4-1 | -
CATSRPVGGLQPQHF | TGTGCCACCAGCAGGCCGGTGGGGGGTCTTCAGCCCCAGCATTTT | TRBJ1-5 | - | TRBV15 | few
CASGLARLQYQETQYF | TGTGCTAGCGGGCTAGCGCGCCTTCAGTACCAAGAGACCCAGTACTTC | TRBJ2-5 | TRBD2 | TRBV25-1 | -
CASTDRRLYGYTF | TGTGCCAGTACTGACAGGCGCCTCTATGGCTACACCTTC | TRBJ1-2 | - | TRBV19 | -
CASSLVVSNTGELFF | TGCGCCAGCAGCTTGGTGGTCTCTAACACCGGGGAGCTGTTTTTT | TRBJ2-2 | - | TRBV5-1 | once
CASSLVADGDQYF | TGCGCCAGCAGCTTGGTGGCCGATGGAGACCAGTACTTC | TRBJ2-5 | - | TRBV5-1 | -
CASSLVASAEQYF | TGCGCCAGCAGCTTGGTGGCTAGCGCAGAGCAGTACTTC | TRBJ2-7 | - | TRBV5-1 | -
CASSFRTGRVQNSPLHF | TGCGCCAGCAGCTTCCGGACGGGAAGGGTCCAGAATTCACCCCTCCACTTT | TRBJ1-6 | - | TRBV5-1 | -
CASSLADTLNTEAFF | TGTGCCAGCAGCTTAGCGGACACCCTGAACACTGAAGCTTTCTTT | TRBJ1-1 | - | TRBV7-2 | -
CASNLGQGPGVGTQYF | TGCGCCAGCAACTTGGGGCAGGGGCCCGGCGTCGGGACCCAGTACTTC | TRBJ2-5 | - | TRBV5-1 | -
CASSWGRRDKNYGYTF | TGCGCCAGCAGCTGGGGACGTCGGGACAAGAACTATGGCTACACCTTC | TRBJ1-2 | - | TRBV5-1 | few
CASSLGSSGFQETQYF | TGTGCTAGCAGCTTAGGGTCTAGCGGGTTCCAAGAGACCCAGTACTTC | TRBJ2-5 | TRBD2 | TRBV7-7 | -
CASSFVTDTQYF | TGTGCCAGCAGCTTCGTTACAGATACGCAGTATTTT | TRBJ2-3 | - | TRBV11-1 | -